This T cell receptor beta chain originates from a study of circulating and synovial CD4+ cells in juvenile arthritis. J gave up 4 bases and V 9 bases, and 6 bases lay outside the gene matches. Germline CDR1 and CDR2: MDHEN and SYDVKM. The CDR3 length is 13 residues. Method: immunoSEQ multiplex PCR; TCRdb's copy keeps in-frame clones and lacks some. The data hold more than 30,000 clones, with around 93% observed a single time. A word on this clone: Its matching antigen is unknown.

Study observations and caveats: CPL versus bulk CD4 samples: T cell genome counts differed by at least an order of magnitude. Diversity here was lower than in bulk blood CD4 cells.

This receptor was obtained from a human donor with juvenile idiopathic arthritis. The rearrangement uses TRBV28 and TRBJ2-1; TRBD2 aligns across 7 bases. Specimen: CD4+ T cells from blood. In nucleotides, the CDR3 is TGTGCCAGTCATAGCGGGCCATACAATGAGCAGTTCTTC. Translation gives CASHSGPYNEQFF. The full variable domain, with the rest looked up from reference TRBV28 and TRBJ2-1, is DVKVTQSSRYLVKRTGEKVFLECVQDMDHENMFWYRQDPGLGLRLIYFSYDVKMKEKGDIPEGYSVSREKKERFSLILESASTNQTSMYLCASHSGPYNEQFFGPGTRLTVL.